These 2 T cell receptor beta chains came from one sample sequenced in a study of OX40 agonist ivuxolimab in advanced cancers. Profiling relied on immunoSEQ multiplex PCR, and the TCRdb table lists in-frame clones only, not all of them. The sample has roughly 62,000 clones, 70% to 85% seen once. The sequences come from CD4+ or CD8+ T cells sorted from blood, collected in a trial of the OX40 agonist ivuxolimab. Receptors were obtained from an adult with an advanced solid tumor such as melanoma, head and neck, liver or kidney cancer.

CDR3 in DNA: TGCGCCAGCAGCCAAGGACCGGAGATGACCCGGGGCTACACCTTC. It yields the protein CASSQGPEMTRGYTF. This chain links TRBV4-1 with TRBJ1-2; D is ambiguous. Trimming took off 1 base at V and 8 bases at J, with 17 bases between the two ends. The CDR3 is made up of 15 amino acids. Germline values: CDR1 MGHRA, CDR2 YSYEKL.

The genes are TRBV5-4 and TRBJ2-1; 13 bases map to TRBD2. Trimming took 3 bases from V and 6 from J; bases not matched to a gene: 6. CDR1 and CDR2 from the germline V gene are SGHNT and YYREEE (reference sequence). The CDR3 is made up of 16 amino acids. The CDR3: CASSSLTSGRINEQFF. The DNA of the CDR3 is TGTGCCAGCAGCTCCTTGACTAGCGGGAGGATCAATGAGCAGTTCTTC. Based on the CDR3 plus reference TRBV5-4 and TRBJ2-1, the full variable domain is ETGVTQSPTHLIKTRGQQVTLRCSSQSGHNTVSWYQQALGQGPQFIFQYYREEENGRGNFPPRFSGLQFPNYSSELNVNALELDDSALYLCASSSLTSGRINEQFFGPGTRLTVL.